This T cell receptor (beta chain) was documented in a study of blood T cell repertoires in COVID-19. Background on the study: The cDNA or gDNA used as material had been derived from T cells, B-cell-depleted T cells, or PBMCs.

Measured with immunoSEQ multiplex PCR; TCRdb has only the in-frame clones, and not every one. Of some 530,000 clones in the sample, around 85% were seen once. Germline V gives CDR1 MNHEY, CDR2 SMNVEV (reference sequence). The CDR3 runs to 14 residues. Trimming took off 6 bases at V and 0 bases at J, with 9 bases between the two ends. The sequencing sample was made of PBMCs or T cells enriched from blood (not recorded which). The receptor's source is a woman aged 55-69 years who had recovered from COVID-19. This rearrangement joins TRBV27 to TRBJ1-5, with D tentatively TRBD1 (5 bases). CDR3 DNA sequence: TGTGCCAGCAGCCGGGGGGATAGCAATCAGCCCCAGCATTTT. Protein product: CASSRGDSNQPQHF.